The 4 T cell receptor beta chains below were found in one sample sequenced in a study of T cells after yellow fever vaccination. From the 5' RACE reads, TCRdb called clonotypes with MiXCR, one entry per CDR3 protein. This sample has about 320,000 distinct CDR3 sequences, with 4% to 5.5% found just once. The sequencing here drew on PBMCs, taken 15 days after the yellow fever booster vaccination. The origin of the receptors is a man aged 18 to 30 who received the YFV17D yellow fever vaccine.

There are a few counts of this clonotype. V and J are TRBV7-2 and TRBJ2-3, with 12 bases lining up with TRBD1. V lost 5 bases to trimming and J lost 9 bases; unmatched junction nucleotides: 9. CDR3 length: 15 amino acids. The germline gives CDR1 SGHTA, CDR2 FQGNSA. The CDR3 spells CASSLGTGGMWTQYF. CDR3 in DNA: TGTGCCAGCAGCCTAGGGACAGGGGGCATGTGGACGCAGTATTTT.

This clonotype was recorded many times. This chain uses TRBV6-2 or TRBV6-3 with TRBJ2-1; D perhaps matches TRBD2 (6 bases). This CDR3 is 15 amino acids long. Germline assignment: CDR1 MNHEY and CDR2 SVGEGT. The V end was cut by 2 bases, the J end by 3 bases, with 11 bases between. For the CDR3, the DNA is TGTGCCAGCAGTTACGGGACTCCCCTCTACAATGAGCAGTTCTTC. Its protein product is CASSYGTPLYNEQFF.

This clonotype was picked up a small number of times. The V and J genes are TRBV20-1 and TRBJ2-3, with TRBD1 identical over 8 bases. This CDR3 contains 17 residues. The junction had 18 bases not matched to a gene; V was cut back by 4 bases and J by 6 bases. Germline values: CDR1 DFQATT, CDR2 SNEGSKA (reference sequence). CDR3: CSATGQATSPVGDTQYF. CDR3 coding DNA: TGCAGTGCTACGGGACAGGCAACCTCCCCGGTTGGGGATACGCAGTATTTT.

This clonotype was detected only a few times. This chain connects TRBV7-7 to TRBJ2-1, with TRBD2 matching 9 bases. The ends lost 6 bases at V and 7 bases at J; junction bases unmatched: 13. This CDR3 is 16 amino acids long. CDR1 SSHAT and CDR2 FNYEAQ come from the germline V gene (reference sequence). The chain's CDR3 is CASSLRGVAGVNEQFF. In nucleotides, the CDR3 is TGTGCCAGCAGTTTGCGAGGGGTAGCGGGGGTGAATGAGCAGTTCTTC.